The table lists the clone carrying this T cell receptor beta chain with a count of one. The ends lost 0 bases at V and 3 bases at J; junction bases unmatched: 7. CDR1 is KGHSH and CDR2 is LQKENI in the germline V gene. The CDR3 consists of 16 residues. The data were obtained in a study of cytomegalovirus exposure and HLA in healthy donors. Researchers ran the PCR with 60 Vbeta and 13 Jbeta primers. The data were produced by immunoSEQ multiplex PCR, yet TCRdb's version contains in-frame clones alone and is incomplete. The repertoire holds approximately 160,000 clones, with roughly four fifths as singletons.

The genes are TRBV18 and TRBJ2-7; 8 positions agree with TRBD1. The sample taken for sequencing was PBMCs. This clonotype was obtained from a man aged 35 to 55 in good health and CMV-seronegative. The CDR3 bases are TGTGCCAGCTCACCACCATACGGGACAGGAATCTACGAGCAGTACTTC. Amino acids: CASSPPYGTGIYEQYF.